Below are 23 T cell receptor beta chains sequenced from a single sample in a study of immune aging and cytomegalovirus after organ transplant. Time point of the sample: five sample-tagged time points from pre-transplant (day -1) to day 368 post-transplant, pooled. Cells were captured in microwells, and libraries were made with BD Rhapsody targeted mRNA and AbSeq chemistry. TCRdb processed the single-cell sequencing reads anew with MiXCR; each CDR3 protein has one entry. The sample yields 20,000 to 25,000 distinct CDR3 sequences, roughly a third seen once. Antigen specificity for these receptors is unknown. The sequenced sample was CMV peptide-activated CD4+ and CD8+ T cells sorted from blood, obtained at five time points, pooled. Indicated subset: sorted CD8+CD137+ and CD4+CD154+ T cells after 11 to 12 h CMV IE-1 peptide stimulation. Receptors were obtained from a female donor who had a heart transplant and CMV viremia.

The CDR3 bases are TGCAGTGCTAGAGACGGGACTAGCGGCCCCTACGAGCAGTACTTC. The encoded protein is CSARDGTSGPYEQYF. V is TRBV20-1 and J is TRBJ2-7, with TRBD2 matching over 11 bases. CDR3 length equals 15 residues. CDR1 is DFQATT and CDR2 is SNEGSKA in the germline V gene (reference sequence). V lost 0 bases, J lost 2 bases, and 3 bases stayed unmatched.

The chain has TRBV28 and TRBJ2-5; 12 bases fit TRBD2. The ends lost 6 bases at V and 7 bases at J; junction bases unmatched: 9. Looked up from germline, CDR1 is MDHEN and CDR2 is SYDVKM. The CDR3 loop spans 15 amino acids. The CDR3, as DNA: TGTGCCAGCAGACCTGAACTAGCGGGAGGTGTGACCCAGTACTTC. Encoded protein: CASRPELAGGVTQYF.

This clonotype was detected only once. The V and J genes are TRBV18 and TRBJ1-3; unclear D gene. CDR3 length: 15 amino acids. The V gene's germline CDR1 is KGHSH and CDR2 LQKENI. Trimming pared 1 base from V and 4 bases from J, leaving 11 bases between. CDR3 sequence reads: CASSPQVPLGNTIYF. The CDR3 DNA reads TGTGCCAGCTCACCACAGGTCCCTCTCGGAAACACCATATATTTT.

CDR3: CASSLGFREQFF. Here the CDR3 DNA reads TGTGCCAGCAGTTTGGGTTTTCGTGAGCAGTTCTTC. The chain combines TRBV28 with TRBJ2-1; D is unclear. The CDR3 spans 12 residues. V was cut by 3 bases and J by 9 bases, with 9 bases left in between. Germline V gives CDR1 MDHEN, CDR2 SYDVKM.

This clonotype was observed a single time. The junction and the germline gene differ at one end; a read error may be behind it. The rearrangement joins TRBV24-1 to TRBJ2-1; 11 nucleotides align to TRBD2. Germline V gives CDR1 KGHDR, CDR2 SFDVKD. This CDR3 has 23 residues. Written as DNA, the CDR3 is TGTGCCACCAGTGGTCTGTCGACTAGCGGGAAGGCCGGTCAGGTCGCCACCTACAATAAGCAGTTCTTC. It yields the protein CATSGLSTSGKAGQVATYNKQFF.

Points on this clonotype: One end of the junction does not line up with germline, which may come from a read error. The V and J genes are TRBV7-2 and TRBJ2-5; TRBD2 aligns across 9 bases. Germline V gene data show CDR1 as SGHTA and CDR2 as FQGNSA. The CDR3 length is 15 residues. CDR3 region: CASSTVTSGLETQYF. CDR3 bases: TGTGCCAGCAGCACCGTTACTAGCGGGTTAGAGACTCAGTACTTC. Variable domain in full (rest from reference TRBV7-2 and TRBJ2-5): GAGVSQSPSNKVTEKGKDVELRCDPISGHTALYWYRQSLGQGLEFLIYFQGNSAPDKSGLPSDRFSAERTGGSVSTLTIQRTQQEDSAVYLCASSTVTSGLETQYFGPGTRLLVL.

V usage is TRBV28 and J usage is TRBJ1-1, with TRBD1 matching over 7 bases. The germline V gene has CDR1 MDHEN and CDR2 SYDVKM. Trimming at V came to 6 bases and at J to 1 base, leaving 5 bases not matched to a gene. The CDR3 has 14 amino acids. The CDR3 region is CASRTDRTNTEAFF. The CDR3 nucleotides read TGTGCCAGCAGGACGGACAGGACGAACACTGAAGCTTTCTTT.

This chain links TRBV5-1 with TRBJ2-5; D unresolved. Germline V gives CDR1 SGHRS, CDR2 YFSETQ. With 0 bases removed from V and 4 bases from J, the gap between germline ends came to 13 bases. The CDR3 spans 15 residues. CDR3 residues: CASSLGFTGTETQYF. The CDR3, as DNA: TGCGCCAGCAGCTTGGGCTTCACCGGAACAGAGACCCAGTACTTC.

The table lists this clonotype with a few counts. The chain combines TRBV12-3 or TRBV12-4 with TRBJ2-7; a possible D gene is TRBD2 (6 bases). Trimming cost V 7 bases and J 3 bases, with 13 bases left between them. The CDR3 loop spans 13 amino acids. The CDR3 DNA reads as TGTGCCAGCACCGAGGACTACGGCTACGAGCAGTACTTC. Protein: CASTEDYGYEQYF.

Note on this clonotype: Because it lacks the conserved phenylalanine or tryptophan at the end, this CDR3 is likely a read error. The chain carries TRBV5-1 and TRBJ2-3; D gene uncertain. Germline CDR1 and CDR2: SGHRS and YFSETQ. Trimming cost V 1 base and J 2 bases, with 11 bases left between them. The CDR3 spans 15 residues. The CDR3 sequence: CASSLTQVHTDTQYS. CDR3 in DNA: TGCGCCAGCAGCTTGACTCAAGTCCACACAGATACGCAGTATTCT.

The J gene is TRBJ2-1, the V gene TRBV7-8, with 15 nucleotides matching TRBD2. Germline V gene sequence: CDR1 SGHVS, CDR2 FQNEAQ. The trim removed 1 base at V and 0 bases at J, leaving 4 bases unmatched. This CDR3 has 19 residues. CDR3: CASSLGGTSGRSSYNEQFF. The CDR3 DNA follows: TGTGCCAGCAGCTTAGGTGGGACTAGCGGGAGGAGCTCCTACAATGAGCAGTTCTTC.

The chain carries TRBV11-1 and TRBJ2-5; 9 bases map to TRBD1. There are 13 residues in the CDR3. The V gene end was trimmed by 7 bases and the J gene end by 3 bases; junction bases not matched to a gene: 3. Looked up from germline, CDR1 is SGHAT and CDR2 is FQDESV (reference sequence). CDR3 in DNA: TGTGCCAGCAAGGGACAGGGTAAAGAGACCCAGTACTTC. Its translation: CASKGQGKETQYF.

This clonotype has only a few counts. At one end the junction does not follow the germline gene, possibly because of a read error. The V and J genes are TRBV12-3 or TRBV12-4 and TRBJ1-2; D unclear. The length of the CDR3 is 13 residues. This chain's CDR3 is CAGSSHQITGYTF. For the CDR3, the DNA is TGCGCCGGCAGTTCACACCAAATTACGGGCTACACCTTC.

This clonotype was observed at least ten times. The V call is TRBV28, the J call TRBJ1-5; no firm D call. This CDR3 is built from 15 residues. Germline V lookup: CDR1 MDHEN, CDR2 SYDVKM. Trimming pared 6 bases from V and 4 bases from J, leaving 16 bases between. The CDR3 region has the DNA TGTGCCAGCAGCAAGCGGGAAGGTTGGAATCAGCCCCAGCATTTT. It yields the protein CASSKREGWNQPQHF.

This clonotype appeared a few times. The chain has TRBV3-1 and TRBJ2-1, with TRBD2 matching 7 bases. Germline V gene lookup returns CDR1 LGHDT and CDR2 YNNKEL (reference sequence). The CDR3 loop spans 16 amino acids. The ends lost 4 bases at V and 3 bases at J; junction bases unmatched: 9. The CDR3 DNA is TGTGCCAGCAGCCCACGGGGGGAGGCCTTCTACAATGAGCAGTTCTTC. It yields the protein CASSPRGEAFYNEQFF.

The V call is TRBV4-1, the J call TRBJ2-2; D gene uncertain. The CDR3 totals 17 residues. The germline V gene encodes CDR1 MGHRA and CDR2 YSYEKL. Trimming cost V 4 bases and J 3 bases, with 18 bases left between them. CDR3 region: CASSPRVEGRDTGELFF. CDR3 in DNA: TGCGCCAGCAGCCCCAGAGTGGAAGGCCGCGACACCGGGGAGCTGTTTTTT.

About this clonotype itself: A read error may produce the germline difference seen at one junction end. The chain uses TRBV10-3 and TRBJ2-1; either TRBD1 or TRBD2 may supply D (6 bases each). The CDR3 length is 11 residues. CDR1 and CDR2 (germline): ENHRY, SYGVKD. This chain's CDR3 is CAIRRGDVRSF. The CDR3 nucleotides are TGTGCCATCAGGAGGGGGGACGTGCGGTCCTTC.

This clonotype is categorized as medium-sized. This chain links TRBV20-1 with TRBJ1-4; 8 positions agree with TRBD1. The CDR3 consists of 13 residues. The ends lost 4 bases at V and 2 bases at J; junction bases unmatched: 0. Germline V lookup: CDR1 DFQATT, CDR2 SNEGSKA (reference sequence). CDR3 nucleotides: TGCAGTGCTAACAGGGGGACTAATGAAAAACTGTTTTTT. It is translated as CSANRGTNEKLFF.

This clonotype was observed a few times. Germline is not matched at one junction end, which may reflect a read error. DNA of the CDR3: TGTGCCAGCAGTTTGGGGGGGGCGGCTGGCTACGCCTTC. It encodes CASSLGGAAGYAF. This rearrangement joins TRBV27 to TRBJ1-2; perhaps TRBD1 as D (6 bases). The CDR3 has 13 amino acids. Germline CDR1 MNHEY, CDR2 SMNVEV (reference sequence).

This clonotype was observed at least ten times. This chain links TRBV3-1 with TRBJ2-6, with D tentatively TRBD2 (5 bases). Germline V gene lookup returns CDR1 LGHDT and CDR2 YNNKEL (reference sequence). CDR3 size: 15 residues. V was trimmed by 3 bases and J by 1 base, leaving 7 bases between them. The CDR3 DNA reads TGTGCCAGCAGCCATCGGGGATCTGGGGCCAACGTCCTGACTTTC. Translated: CASSHRGSGANVLTF. Complete variable domain (other parts from reference TRBV3-1 and TRBJ2-6): DTAVSQTPKYLVTQMGNDKSIKCEQNLGHDTMYWYKQDSKKFLKIMFSYNNKELIINETVPNRFSPKSPDKAHLNLHINSLELGDSAVYFCASSHRGSGANVLTFGAGSRLTVL.

The CDR3 DNA reads as TGTGCCAGCAGCTTGGTACGGCAGGGGTGGAACACTGAAGCTTTCTTT. Residues: CASSLVRQGWNTEAFF. The chain couples TRBV5-4 to TRBJ1-1; tentative D call: TRBD1 (6 bases). The V end lost 0 bases, the J end lost 1 base, and 13 bases lay between the germline ends. Germline lookup yields CDR1 SGHNT and CDR2 YYREEE (reference sequence). CDR3 length: 16 amino acids.

The rearrangement links TRBV5-6 to TRBJ2-7; no clear D gene. The CDR3 is made up of 12 amino acids. Germline CDR1 and CDR2: SGHDT and YYEEEE. Trimming took off 4 bases at V and 2 bases at J, with 7 bases between the two ends. The CDR3 DNA reads as TGTGCCAGCAGCCGACTGGCCTACGAGCAGTACTTC. It codes for CASSRLAYEQYF.

V usage is TRBV9 and J usage is TRBJ2-1, with 9 bases lining up with TRBD2. V was clipped by 0 bases and J by 2 bases; unmatched bases: 6. Germline V lookup: CDR1 SGDLS, CDR2 YYNGEE. The CDR3 has 17 residues. CDR3 sequence: CASSVDLGGGAYNEQFF. CDR3 bases: TGTGCCAGCAGCGTAGACCTCGGCGGGGGGGCCTACAATGAGCAGTTCTTC.